This T cell receptor (beta chain) comes out of a study of shared clonotypes between healthy human individuals. CDR3 length: 16 residues. Germline V lookup: CDR1 MGHRA, CDR2 YSYEKL. With 1 base clipped from V and 4 bases from J, the junction kept 6 bases outside the gene matches. TCRdb's copy holds only in-frame clones and misses some; the assay was immunoSEQ multiplex PCR. The table has roughly 2.1 million clones, about 92% seen once. The naive CD8 population came from CD45RO-negative cells selected for CCR7, without terminally differentiated effector memory CD45RA+ cells. This receptor was obtained from a man aged 18 to 29 in good health. Some clones in this sample may be carry-over from other donors' samples. The sequenced sample consisted of naive CD8+ T cells from PBMCs. The chain joins TRBV4-1 to TRBJ2-5, with 10 nucleotides matching TRBD1. The CDR3 reads CASSQGRQGAGETQYF. The DNA for the CDR3 is TGCGCCAGCAGCCAAGGTCGACAGGGGGCGGGAGAGACCCAGTACTTC.